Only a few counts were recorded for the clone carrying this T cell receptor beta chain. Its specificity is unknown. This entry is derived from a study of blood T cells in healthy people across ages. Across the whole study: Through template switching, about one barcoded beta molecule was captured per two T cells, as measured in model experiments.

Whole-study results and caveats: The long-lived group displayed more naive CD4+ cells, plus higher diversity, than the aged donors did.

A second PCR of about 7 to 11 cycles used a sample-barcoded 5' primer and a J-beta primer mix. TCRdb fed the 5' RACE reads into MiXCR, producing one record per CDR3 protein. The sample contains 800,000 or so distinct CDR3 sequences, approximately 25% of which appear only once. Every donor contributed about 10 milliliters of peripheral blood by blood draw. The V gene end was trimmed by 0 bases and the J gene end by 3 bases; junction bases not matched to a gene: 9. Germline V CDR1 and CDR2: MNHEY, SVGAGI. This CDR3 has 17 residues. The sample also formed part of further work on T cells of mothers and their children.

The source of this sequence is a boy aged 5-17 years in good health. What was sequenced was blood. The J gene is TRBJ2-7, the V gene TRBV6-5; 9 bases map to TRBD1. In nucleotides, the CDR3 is TGTGCCAGCAGTTACTCGAACACGATGACAGGGGGCTACGAGCAGTACTTC. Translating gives CASSYSNTMTGGYEQYF.